These 12 T cell receptor beta chains came from one sample sequenced in a study of graft-versus-host responses after intestinal transplantation. Assay used: immunoSEQ multiplex PCR; TCRdb lists only in-frame clones, some missing. The table records 85,000 to 90,000 clones, about 91% of them present only once. These receptors' antigens are unknown. The source was unstimulated CD4+ T cells sorted from spleen or lymph node cells, collected before transplant. Receptors originate from a human donor who was the organ donor for an intestinal transplant.

V is TRBV2 and J is TRBJ1-5, with D tentatively TRBD1 (6 bases). Germline CDR1 SNHLY, CDR2 FYNNEI. The CDR3 length is 14 residues. Trimming pared 6 bases from V and 3 bases from J, leaving 12 bases between. CDR3 in DNA: TGTGCCAGCAGGAGGACAGTGGACAATCAGCCCCAGCATTTT. Its protein is CASRRTVDNQPQHF.

This chain connects TRBV27 to TRBJ2-7; TRBD2 matches at 7 bases. The germline CDR1 and CDR2 sequences are MNHEY and SMNVEV (reference sequence). The CDR3 covers 20 residues. Trimming cost V 2 bases and J 3 bases; bases outside gene matches: 22. This CDR3 is CASSLRAGLRRLAGDYEQYF. For the CDR3, the DNA is TGTGCCAGCAGTTTAAGGGCCGGACTTAGGCGCCTCGCGGGGGACTACGAGCAGTACTTC.

This clone was counted once. The genes are TRBV5-4 and TRBJ1-6; TRBD1 matches at 7 bases. V gave up 2 bases and J gave up 6 bases; unmatched junction bases: 8. Germline V gene lookup returns CDR1 SGHNT and CDR2 YYREEE (reference sequence). CDR3 size: 16 residues. CDR3 region: CASSFGQAHINSPLHF. The CDR3, as DNA: TGTGCCAGCAGCTTTGGACAGGCGCACATTAATTCACCCCTCCACTTT.

The chain combines TRBV4-1 with TRBJ2-5; D remains ambiguous. CDR3 length equals 15 residues. Germline V gene lookup returns CDR1 MGHRA and CDR2 YSYEKL. The V and J ends lost 4 bases and 5 bases respectively, with 17 bases between them. This CDR3 is CASSRPGGTRETQYF. CDR3 DNA: TGCGCCAGCAGCCGACCAGGTGGTACAAGGGAGACCCAGTACTTC.

This clone was detected once. The chain uses TRBV11-3 and TRBJ2-1; 10 bases fit TRBD2. The junction had 14 bases not matched to a gene; V was cut back by 5 bases and J by 7 bases. The CDR3 totals 17 residues. Germline loops: CDR1 SGHNT, CDR2 YENEEA. The CDR3 loop reads CASSLSPRAGGQNEQFF. The CDR3 DNA reads TGTGCCAGCAGCCTGAGCCCTAGAGCGGGGGGGCAGAATGAGCAGTTCTTC.

This sequence joins TRBV27 and TRBJ2-2, with D possibly TRBD2 on 5 matching bases. Between the trimmed V and J ends, which lost 3 bases and 7 bases, there was a span of 12 bases. Per germline, CDR1 MNHEY and CDR2 SMNVEV (reference sequence). The CDR3 is 14 residues long. The CDR3 DNA follows: TGTGCCAGCAGTTTTAGTCTAGCATACGGGGAGCTGTTTTTT. This gives the protein CASSFSLAYGELFF.

This clone was counted once. The chain couples TRBV7-2 to TRBJ2-1; D unresolved. Germline V gene data show CDR1 as SGHTA and CDR2 as FQGNSA. This CDR3 is 12 amino acids long. V was pared by 3 bases and J by 6 bases, with 6 bases between. The CDR3 DNA sequence: TGTGCCAGCAGCTTTCTAGGCAATGAGCAGTTCTTC. This translates into CASSFLGNEQFF.

J is TRBJ2-3 and V is TRBV4-2, with 10 bases identical to TRBD2. Germline CDR1 LGHNA, CDR2 YNFKEQ. The V gene end was trimmed by 1 base and the J gene end by 3 bases; junction bases not matched to a gene: 7. This CDR3 spans 17 amino acids. CDR3 in DNA: TGTGCCAGCAGCCAAGCCCCTAGCGGGAGAGGTACAGATACGCAGTATTTT. Protein: CASSQAPSGRGTDTQYF.

This chain uses TRBV10-3 with TRBJ2-7, with 10 positions matching TRBD2. J was trimmed by 7 bases and V by 6 bases; bases with no gene match: 6. CDR3 length: 13 amino acids. Germline CDR1 reads ENHRY; CDR2 reads SYGVKD. Written as DNA, the CDR3 is TGTGCCATCAGACTAGCGGGACGTGATGAGCAGTACTTC. As protein: CAIRLAGRDEQYF.

The genes are TRBV7-9 and TRBJ1-1; D gene ambiguous. There are 16 residues in the CDR3. CDR1 and CDR2 (germline): SEHNR, FQNEAQ (reference sequence). Trimming removed 1 base at V and 3 bases at J, with 15 bases between. The CDR3 nucleotides read TGTGCCAGCAGCTTAGGACTCTGGCCTACCGACACTGAAGCTTTCTTT. It specifies CASSLGLWPTDTEAFF. The complete variable domain, with remaining parts taken from reference TRBV7-9 and TRBJ1-1, reads DTGVSQNPRHKITKRGQNVTFRCDPISEHNRLYWYRQTLGQGPEFLTYFQNEAQLEKSRLLSDRFSAERPKGSFSTLEIQRTEQGDSAMYLCASSLGLWPTDTEAFFGQGTRLTVV.

This chain uses TRBV7-9 with TRBJ1-2; possibly TRBD1 for D (6 bases). Germline CDR1 is SEHNR and CDR2 is FQNEAQ (reference sequence). CDR3 length: 15 residues. The V end lost 3 bases, the J end lost 3 bases, and 14 bases lay between the germline ends. CDR3 coding DNA: TGTGCCAGCAGCTTGGCACAGGGTTTTGACTATGGCTACACCTTC. Encoded protein: CASSLAQGFDYGYTF.

V and J are TRBV23-1 and TRBJ2-6; D possibly corresponds to TRBD1 (5 bases). TRBV23-1 counts as an open reading frame of uncertain function. This CDR3 is 20 amino acids long. Between the trimmed V and J ends, which lost 3 bases and 0 bases, there was a span of 21 bases. The CDR3 nucleotides read TGCGCCAGCAGTCATAGATTGAAGGCAGGGTTGGACTCTGGGGCCAACGTCCTGACTTTC. Translated: CASSHRLKAGLDSGANVLTF.